One sample yielded the 13 T cell receptor beta chains listed below, sequenced in a study of blood T cell dynamics during melanoma immunotherapy. TCRdb's table, derived via immunoSEQ multiplex PCR, lists solely in-frame clones and lacks some. The sample includes just over 7,000 clones, more than 65% of them seen just once. The time point denotes: pre-treatment baseline. The sample consisted of blood, taken from a patient treated with checkpoint blockade. The receptors originated from a human donor with melanoma.

This chain uses TRBV30 with TRBJ2-5; TRBD2 matches at 8 bases. The DNA end is more similar to TRBJ2-7, so the J call may be wrong. In germline, CDR1 is GTSNPN, CDR2 SVGIG (reference sequence). This CDR3 is 14 amino acids long. CDR3 loop: CAWSVSSGIYEQYF. In nucleotides, the CDR3 is TGTGCCTGGAGTGTAAGTAGCGGGATCTACGAGCAGTACTTC.

This clone was seen a few times. V is TRBV6-1 and J is TRBJ1-1, with D perhaps matching TRBD1 (5 bases). Trimming removed 3 bases from V and 5 bases from J, with 10 bases in between. CDR1 and CDR2 from the germline V gene are MNHNS and SASEGT. The CDR3 spans 13 residues. CDR3 region: CASSDRVRTEAFF. DNA of the CDR3: TGTGCCAGCAGTGACAGGGTTAGGACTGAAGCTTTCTTT.

V and J are TRBV19 and TRBJ2-2; 7 nucleotides agree with TRBD2. The V gene end was trimmed by 9 bases and the J gene end by 0 bases; junction bases not matched to a gene: 4. The germline gives CDR1 LNHDA, CDR2 SQIVND (reference sequence). The CDR3 runs to 14 residues. CDR3 protein: CASWGGTNTGELFF. The CDR3, as DNA: TGTGCCAGCTGGGGGGGAACGAACACCGGGGAGCTGTTTTTT.

The genes are TRBV7-8 and TRBJ2-5; D not resolved. The DNA end is a closer match to TRBJ2-7, so the J assignment may be wrong. The CDR3 extends over 14 amino acids. The germline V gene has CDR1 SGHVS and CDR2 FQNEAQ. The CDR3 reads CASSVSPGSYEQYF. CDR3 in DNA: TGTGCCAGCAGCGTTTCCCCCGGGTCCTACGAGCAGTACTTC.

The V and J genes are TRBV25-1 and TRBJ1-6, with D hard to call. The germline V gene encodes CDR1 MGHDK and CDR2 SYGVNS. V was clipped by 7 bases and J by 4 bases, with 11 bases between them. CDR3 length: 14 amino acids. In DNA form, the CDR3 reads TGTGCCAGCACCGAAACAAGTTATAATTCACCCCTCCACTTT. This sequence encodes CASTETSYNSPLHF.

V is TRBV11-2 and J is TRBJ2-5; 7 nucleotides agree with TRBD2. CDR1 is SGHAT and CDR2 is FQNNGV in the germline V gene. The CDR3 runs to 14 residues. Unmatched junction bases numbered 3, after V lost 0 bases and J lost 5 bases. The CDR3 DNA reads as TGTGCCAGCAGCTTAGATAGGGGAGGGGAGACCCAGTACTTC. The encoded protein is CASSLDRGGETQYF.

The genes are TRBV28 and TRBJ1-1, with D hard to call. Germline V gives CDR1 MDHEN, CDR2 SYDVKM. V was pared by 4 bases and J by 1 base, with 4 bases between. This CDR3 is built from 12 residues. This CDR3 is CASSYRNTEAFF. CDR3 in DNA: TGTGCCAGCAGTTACAGGAACACTGAAGCTTTCTTT.

The chain has TRBV2 and TRBJ1-2, with D tentatively TRBD1 (6 bases). V dropped 6 bases and J dropped 4 bases, with 12 bases sitting between them. The CDR3 consists of 13 residues. Germline CDR1 and CDR2: SNHLY and FYNNEI. The CDR3 is CASSIQGLYGYTF. The CDR3, as DNA: TGTGCCAGCAGCATACAGGGACTCTATGGCTACACCTTC.

Only one count was recorded for this clone. The chain couples TRBV5-1 to TRBJ1-6; D remains ambiguous. Germline loops: CDR1 SGHRS, CDR2 YFSETQ. The CDR3 totals 12 residues. Trimming took off 0 bases at V and 8 bases at J, with 3 bases between the two ends. The CDR3 region has the DNA TGCGCCAGCAGCTTGGGAGATTCACCCCTCCACTTT. This encodes CASSLGDSPLHF.

The chain uses TRBV6-5 and TRBJ1-1; 7 nucleotides agree with TRBD1. With V trimmed by 10 bases and J by 3 bases, 11 bases remained unmatched. Germline CDR1 MNHEY, CDR2 SVGAGI. This CDR3 has 14 amino acids. For the CDR3, the DNA is TGTGCCATCGGTTCAGGGGGGGCGGACACTGAAGCTTTCTTT. Residues: CAIGSGGADTEAFF.

V usage is TRBV7-9 and J usage is TRBJ2-7; the D is unclear. The CDR3 is 11 amino acids. Per the germline V gene, CDR1 is SEHNR and CDR2 is FQNEAQ (reference sequence). Between the trimmed V and J ends, which lost 5 bases and 6 bases, there was a span of 8 bases. The CDR3 region is CASSSAAEQYF. CDR3 sequence (DNA): TGTGCCAGCAGCAGCGCCGCCGAGCAGTACTTC.

The rearrangement links TRBV11-2 to TRBJ2-7, with D tentatively TRBD1 (7 bases). The CDR3 runs 18 residues. Germline V lookup: CDR1 SGHAT, CDR2 FQNNGV. V was clipped by 0 bases and J by 3 bases, with 21 bases between them. CDR3 in amino acids: CASSLDRDLTGKNYEQYF. DNA of the CDR3: TGTGCCAGCAGCTTAGATCGGGACTTGACAGGGAAGAACTACGAGCAGTACTTC.

The rearrangement uses TRBV5-1 and TRBJ2-7; D gene unclear. Germline V gives CDR1 SGHRS, CDR2 YFSETQ. V was clipped by 1 base and J by 0 bases, with 2 bases between them. The CDR3 extends over 12 amino acids. The CDR3 sequence: CASSLPSYEQYF. For the CDR3, the DNA is TGCGCCAGCAGCTTGCCCTCCTACGAGCAGTACTTC.